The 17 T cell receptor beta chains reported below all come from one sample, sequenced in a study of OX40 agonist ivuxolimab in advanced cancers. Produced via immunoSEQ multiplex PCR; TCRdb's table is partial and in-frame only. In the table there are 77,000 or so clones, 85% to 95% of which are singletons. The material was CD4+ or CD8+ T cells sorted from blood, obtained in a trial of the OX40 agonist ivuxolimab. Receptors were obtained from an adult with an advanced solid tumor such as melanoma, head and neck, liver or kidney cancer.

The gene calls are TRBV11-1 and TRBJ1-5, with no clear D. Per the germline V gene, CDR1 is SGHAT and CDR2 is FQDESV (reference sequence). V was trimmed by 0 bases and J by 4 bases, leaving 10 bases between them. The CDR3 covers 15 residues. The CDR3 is CASSLAGRLNQPQHF. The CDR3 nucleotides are TGTGCCAGCAGCTTAGCCGGGCGGTTGAATCAGCCCCAGCATTTT.

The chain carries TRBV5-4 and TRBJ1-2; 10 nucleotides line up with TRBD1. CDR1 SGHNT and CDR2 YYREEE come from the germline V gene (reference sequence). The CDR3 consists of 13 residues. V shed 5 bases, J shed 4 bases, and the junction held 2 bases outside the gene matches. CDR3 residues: CASSWTGGYGYTF. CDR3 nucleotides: TGTGCCAGCAGTTGGACAGGGGGCTATGGCTACACCTTC.

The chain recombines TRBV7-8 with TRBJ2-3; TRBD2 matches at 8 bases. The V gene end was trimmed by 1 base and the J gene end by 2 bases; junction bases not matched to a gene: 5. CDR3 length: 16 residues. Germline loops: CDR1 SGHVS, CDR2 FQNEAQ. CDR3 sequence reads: CASSLGAGGLTDTQYF. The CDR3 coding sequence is TGTGCCAGCAGCTTAGGGGCGGGGGGCCTCACAGATACGCAGTATTTT.

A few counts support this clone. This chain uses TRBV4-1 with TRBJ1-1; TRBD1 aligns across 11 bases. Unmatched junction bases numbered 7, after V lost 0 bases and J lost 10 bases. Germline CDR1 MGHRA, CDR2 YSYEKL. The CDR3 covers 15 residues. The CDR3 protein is CASSQEGRTGGAAFF. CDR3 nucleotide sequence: TGCGCCAGCAGCCAAGAGGGCCGGACAGGGGGCGCAGCTTTCTTT.

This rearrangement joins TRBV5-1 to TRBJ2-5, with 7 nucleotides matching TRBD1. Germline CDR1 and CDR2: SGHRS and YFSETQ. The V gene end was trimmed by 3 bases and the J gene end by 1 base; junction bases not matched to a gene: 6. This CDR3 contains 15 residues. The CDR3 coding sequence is TGCGCCAGCAGCTACCCCGGGACAGCCCAAGAGACCCAGTACTTC. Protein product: CASSYPGTAQETQYF.

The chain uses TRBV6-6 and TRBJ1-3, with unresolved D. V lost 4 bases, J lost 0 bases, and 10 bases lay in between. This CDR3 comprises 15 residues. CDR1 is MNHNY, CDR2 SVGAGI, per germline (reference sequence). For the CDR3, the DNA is TGTGCCAGCAGTTCCCCGGTAAACTCTGGAAACACCATATATTTT. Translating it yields CASSSPVNSGNTIYF.

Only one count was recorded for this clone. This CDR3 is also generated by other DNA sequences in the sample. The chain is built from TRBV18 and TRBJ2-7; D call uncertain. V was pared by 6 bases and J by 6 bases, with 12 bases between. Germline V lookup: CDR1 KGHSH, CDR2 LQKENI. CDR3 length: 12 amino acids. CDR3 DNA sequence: TGTGCCAGCTCTGGGTCTTCGGGCGAGCAGTACTTC. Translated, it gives CASSGSSGEQYF.

The CDR3 reads CASSLGGLGELFF. CDR3 coding DNA: TGTGCCAGCAGCCTCGGGGGACTCGGGGAGCTGTTTTTT. The V and J genes are TRBV7-3 and TRBJ2-2; possible D gene TRBD2, 6 bases. V was pared by 5 bases and J by 7 bases, with 11 bases between. CDR3 length: 13 residues. Per germline, CDR1 SGHTA and CDR2 FQGTGA.

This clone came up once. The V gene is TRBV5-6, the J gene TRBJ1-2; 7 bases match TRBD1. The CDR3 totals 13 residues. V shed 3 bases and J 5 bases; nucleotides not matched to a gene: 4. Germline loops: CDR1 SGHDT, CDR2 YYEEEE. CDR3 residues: CASSSAGGYGYTF. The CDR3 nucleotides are TGTGCCAGCAGCTCAGCAGGGGGATATGGCTACACCTTC.

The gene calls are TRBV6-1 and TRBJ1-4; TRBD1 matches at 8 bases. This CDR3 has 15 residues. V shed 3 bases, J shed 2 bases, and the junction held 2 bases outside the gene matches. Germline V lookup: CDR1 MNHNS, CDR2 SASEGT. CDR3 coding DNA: TGTGCCAGCAGTGAGACAGGGGCGACTAATGAAAAACTGTTTTTT. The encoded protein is CASSETGATNEKLFF.

CDR3 DNA sequence: TGTGCCAGCTCACCCAGAGGAGATCCCACAGATACGCAGTATTTT. This gives the protein CASSPRGDPTDTQYF. The chain carries TRBV18 and TRBJ2-3; no clear D. The CDR3 is 15 amino acids. V was clipped by 3 bases and J by 2 bases, with 12 bases between them. Germline V CDR1 and CDR2: KGHSH, LQKENI.

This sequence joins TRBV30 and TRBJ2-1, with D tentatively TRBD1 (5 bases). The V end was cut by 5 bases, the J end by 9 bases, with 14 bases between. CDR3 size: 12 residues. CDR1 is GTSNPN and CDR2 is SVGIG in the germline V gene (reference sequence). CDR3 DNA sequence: TGTGCCTGGTCGACGCAGGGCGGTGAGCAGTTCTTC. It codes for CAWSTQGGEQFF.

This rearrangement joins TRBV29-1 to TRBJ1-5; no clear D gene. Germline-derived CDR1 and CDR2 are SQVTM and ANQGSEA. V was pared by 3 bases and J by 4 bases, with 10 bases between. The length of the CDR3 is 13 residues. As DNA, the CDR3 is TGCAGCGTTGATGTAGGGATGAATCAGCCCCAGCATTTT. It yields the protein CSVDVGMNQPQHF. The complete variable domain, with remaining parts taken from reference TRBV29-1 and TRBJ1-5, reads SAVISQKPSRDICQRGTSLTIQCQVDSQVTMMFWYRQQPGQSLTLIATANQGSEATYESGFVIDKFPISRPNLTFSTLTVSNMSPEDSSIYLCSVDVGMNQPQHFGDGTRLSIL.

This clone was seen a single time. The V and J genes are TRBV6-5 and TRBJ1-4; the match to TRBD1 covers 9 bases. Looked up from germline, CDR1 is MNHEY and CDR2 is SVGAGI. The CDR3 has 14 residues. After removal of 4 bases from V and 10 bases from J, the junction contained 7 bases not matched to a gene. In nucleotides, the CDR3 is TGTGCCAGCAGTTCGACAGGGGGGAGGGCAAAACTGTTTTTT. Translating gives CASSSTGGRAKLFF.

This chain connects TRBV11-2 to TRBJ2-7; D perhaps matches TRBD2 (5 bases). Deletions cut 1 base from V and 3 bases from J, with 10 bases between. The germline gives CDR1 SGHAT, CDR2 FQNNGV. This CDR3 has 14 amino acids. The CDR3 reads CASSLAAGNYEQYF. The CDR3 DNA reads TGTGCCAGCAGCTTAGCTGCGGGTAACTACGAGCAGTACTTC.

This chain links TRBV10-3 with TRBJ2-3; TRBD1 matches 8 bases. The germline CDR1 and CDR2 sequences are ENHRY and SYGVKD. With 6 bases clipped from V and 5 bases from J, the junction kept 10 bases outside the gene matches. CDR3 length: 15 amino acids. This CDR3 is CAISWGQGAGDTQYF. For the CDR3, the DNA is TGTGCCATCAGCTGGGGGCAGGGGGCAGGAGATACGCAGTATTTT.

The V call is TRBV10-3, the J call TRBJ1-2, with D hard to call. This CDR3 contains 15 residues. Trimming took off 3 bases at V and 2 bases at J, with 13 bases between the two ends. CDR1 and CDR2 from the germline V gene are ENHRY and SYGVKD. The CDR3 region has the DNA TGTGCCATCAGTGATTTTGGTGGATTGAACTATGGCTACACCTTC. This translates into CAISDFGGLNYGYTF.